The 7 T cell receptor beta chains listed next were all sequenced from one sample in a study of beta chain features in type 1 diabetes. Expressed TCRB transcripts were sequenced because the entire RNA isolate underwent reverse transcription. Only in-frame clones appear in the TCRdb table, and some are missing; sequencing was by immunoSEQ multiplex PCR. The table lists roughly 610,000 clones, around 15% of them singletons. The sample taken for sequencing was naive CD4+ T cells from blood. Receptor source: a man aged 18 to 29 in good health.

Only a few counts were recorded for this clone. The chain carries TRBV7-3 and TRBJ2-3; TRBD2 is a possible D gene (6 bases). With 6 bases removed from V and 2 bases from J, the gap between germline ends came to 9 bases. Germline assignment: CDR1 SGHTA and CDR2 FQGTGA. This CDR3 is built from 13 residues. CDR3 nucleotide sequence: TGTGCCAGCAGTCGGGGGTTCACAGATACGCAGTATTTT. This gives the protein CASSRGFTDTQYF.

The chain links TRBV28 to TRBJ2-7; no reliable D call. Germline assignment: CDR1 MDHEN and CDR2 SYDVKM. V lost 2 bases and J 0 bases, leaving 14 bases between the germline ends. This CDR3 region has 16 residues. CDR3 bases: TGTGCCAGCAGTTTAAGCCCCCTACTAAGCTCCTACGAGCAGTACTTC. This sequence encodes CASSLSPLLSSYEQYF.

In its sample, this clone was seen a few times. For the CDR3, the DNA is TGTGCCAGCAGGCGACTAGCGGGGGGCACAGATACGCAGTATTTT. It specifies CASRRLAGGTDTQYF. The chain recombines TRBV6-4 with TRBJ2-3; 12 bases match TRBD2. The CDR3 is 15 residues long. Germline-derived CDR1 and CDR2 are MRHNA and SNTAGT. Germline trimming cut 6 bases from V and 1 base from J; bases unmatched to any gene: 2.

As for this clone: One end of the junction is discordant with germline, which a read error may explain. The genes are TRBV7-9 and TRBJ1-4; D uncertain. This CDR3 spans 13 amino acids. CDR1 is SEHNR and CDR2 is FQNEAQ in the germline V gene (reference sequence). CDR3 region: CASSLASPEKLFF. The DNA for the CDR3 is TGTGCCAGCAGCTTAGCCAGTCCCGAAAAGCTGTTTTTT. Complete variable domain (other parts from reference TRBV7-9 and TRBJ1-4): DTGVSQNPRHKITKRGQNVTFRCDPISEHNRLYWYRQTLGQGPEFLTYFQNEAQLEKSRLLSDRFSAERPKGSFSTLEIQRTEQGDSAMYLCASSLASPEKLFFGSGTQLSVL.

The V call is TRBV14, the J call TRBJ2-2; D gene uncertain. Trimming took off 2 bases at V and 0 bases at J, with 10 bases between the two ends. Per germline, CDR1 SGHDN and CDR2 FVKESK. This CDR3 is built from 16 residues. CDR3 residues: CASSQIRPTNTGELFF. CDR3 DNA: TGTGCCAGCAGCCAAATCCGACCAACGAACACCGGGGAGCTGTTTTTT.

V usage is TRBV6-6 and J usage is TRBJ2-3, with D unclear. Germline assignment: CDR1 MNHNY and CDR2 SVGAGI (reference sequence). The V gene lost 5 bases and the J gene lost 1 base, with 16 bases spanning the gap. This CDR3 comprises 16 residues. The CDR3 region is CASSQPGRTGTDTQYF. CDR3 sequence (DNA): TGTGCCAGCAGTCAACCGGGTCGGACCGGCACAGATACGCAGTATTTT.

This clone turned up a few times. Distinct nucleotide sequences in the sample also encode this CDR3. In DNA, the CDR3 is TGTGCCAGCAGCGTAGACAGGGACTCCTACGAGCAGTACTTC. This codes for CASSVDRDSYEQYF. The chain joins TRBV9 to TRBJ2-7, with D possibly TRBD1 on 6 matching bases. CDR1 SGDLS and CDR2 YYNGEE come from the germline V gene. CDR3 size: 14 residues. Between the trimmed V and J ends, which lost 0 bases and 0 bases, there was a span of 7 bases.